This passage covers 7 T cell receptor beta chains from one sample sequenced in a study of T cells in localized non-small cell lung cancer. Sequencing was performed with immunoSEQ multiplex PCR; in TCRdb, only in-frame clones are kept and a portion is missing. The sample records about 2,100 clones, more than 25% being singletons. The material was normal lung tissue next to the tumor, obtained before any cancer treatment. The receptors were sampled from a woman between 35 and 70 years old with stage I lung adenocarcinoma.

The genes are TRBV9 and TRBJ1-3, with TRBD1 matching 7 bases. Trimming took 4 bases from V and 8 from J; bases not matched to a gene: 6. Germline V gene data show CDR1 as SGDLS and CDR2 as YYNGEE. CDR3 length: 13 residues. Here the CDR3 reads CASSPQGIDTIYF. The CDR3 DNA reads TGTGCCAGCAGCCCACAGGGGATAGACACCATATATTTT.

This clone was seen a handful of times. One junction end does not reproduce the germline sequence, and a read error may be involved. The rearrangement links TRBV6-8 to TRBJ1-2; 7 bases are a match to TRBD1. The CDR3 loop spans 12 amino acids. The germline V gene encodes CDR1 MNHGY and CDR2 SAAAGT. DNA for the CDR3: TGTGCCATCAGTGTAGGACAGGAAAGCTACACCTTC. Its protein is CAISVGQESYTF.

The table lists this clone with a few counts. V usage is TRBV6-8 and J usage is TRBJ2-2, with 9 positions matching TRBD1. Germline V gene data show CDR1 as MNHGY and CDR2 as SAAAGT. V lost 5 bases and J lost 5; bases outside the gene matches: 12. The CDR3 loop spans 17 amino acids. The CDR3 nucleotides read TGTGCCAGCAGTGACCCCGCTACAGGGGGCGAGACCGGGGAGCTGTTTTTT. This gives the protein CASSDPATGGETGELFF.

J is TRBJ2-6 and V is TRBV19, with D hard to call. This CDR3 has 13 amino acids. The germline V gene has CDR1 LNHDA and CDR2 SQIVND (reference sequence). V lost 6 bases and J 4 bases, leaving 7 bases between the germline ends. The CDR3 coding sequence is TGTGCCAGTAGCCTGGGGGGGGCCAACGTCCTGACTTTC. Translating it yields CASSLGGANVLTF.

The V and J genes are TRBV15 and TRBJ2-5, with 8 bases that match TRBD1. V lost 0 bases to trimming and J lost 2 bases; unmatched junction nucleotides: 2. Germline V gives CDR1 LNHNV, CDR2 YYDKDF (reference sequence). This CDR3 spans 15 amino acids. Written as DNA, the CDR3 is TGTGCCACCAGCAGAGATGGGGACAGGCAAGAGACCCAGTACTTC. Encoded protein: CATSRDGDRQETQYF.

CDR3 nucleotides: TGTGCCAGCAGCTGGACCGGCGGGGAGCTGTTTTTT. Translated: CASSWTGGELFF. The J gene is TRBJ2-2, the V gene TRBV6-8; D is unresolved. V lost 6 bases, J lost 7 bases, and 9 bases lay in between. From germline, CDR1 is MNHGY and CDR2 SAAAGT. The CDR3 runs 12 residues.

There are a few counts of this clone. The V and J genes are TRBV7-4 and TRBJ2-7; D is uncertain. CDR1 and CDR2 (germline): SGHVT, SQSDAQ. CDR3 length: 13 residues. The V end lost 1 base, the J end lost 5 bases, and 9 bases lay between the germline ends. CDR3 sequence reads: CASSLGSMNEQYF. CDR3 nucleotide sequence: TGTGCCAGCAGCTTAGGCAGTATGAACGAGCAGTACTTC.